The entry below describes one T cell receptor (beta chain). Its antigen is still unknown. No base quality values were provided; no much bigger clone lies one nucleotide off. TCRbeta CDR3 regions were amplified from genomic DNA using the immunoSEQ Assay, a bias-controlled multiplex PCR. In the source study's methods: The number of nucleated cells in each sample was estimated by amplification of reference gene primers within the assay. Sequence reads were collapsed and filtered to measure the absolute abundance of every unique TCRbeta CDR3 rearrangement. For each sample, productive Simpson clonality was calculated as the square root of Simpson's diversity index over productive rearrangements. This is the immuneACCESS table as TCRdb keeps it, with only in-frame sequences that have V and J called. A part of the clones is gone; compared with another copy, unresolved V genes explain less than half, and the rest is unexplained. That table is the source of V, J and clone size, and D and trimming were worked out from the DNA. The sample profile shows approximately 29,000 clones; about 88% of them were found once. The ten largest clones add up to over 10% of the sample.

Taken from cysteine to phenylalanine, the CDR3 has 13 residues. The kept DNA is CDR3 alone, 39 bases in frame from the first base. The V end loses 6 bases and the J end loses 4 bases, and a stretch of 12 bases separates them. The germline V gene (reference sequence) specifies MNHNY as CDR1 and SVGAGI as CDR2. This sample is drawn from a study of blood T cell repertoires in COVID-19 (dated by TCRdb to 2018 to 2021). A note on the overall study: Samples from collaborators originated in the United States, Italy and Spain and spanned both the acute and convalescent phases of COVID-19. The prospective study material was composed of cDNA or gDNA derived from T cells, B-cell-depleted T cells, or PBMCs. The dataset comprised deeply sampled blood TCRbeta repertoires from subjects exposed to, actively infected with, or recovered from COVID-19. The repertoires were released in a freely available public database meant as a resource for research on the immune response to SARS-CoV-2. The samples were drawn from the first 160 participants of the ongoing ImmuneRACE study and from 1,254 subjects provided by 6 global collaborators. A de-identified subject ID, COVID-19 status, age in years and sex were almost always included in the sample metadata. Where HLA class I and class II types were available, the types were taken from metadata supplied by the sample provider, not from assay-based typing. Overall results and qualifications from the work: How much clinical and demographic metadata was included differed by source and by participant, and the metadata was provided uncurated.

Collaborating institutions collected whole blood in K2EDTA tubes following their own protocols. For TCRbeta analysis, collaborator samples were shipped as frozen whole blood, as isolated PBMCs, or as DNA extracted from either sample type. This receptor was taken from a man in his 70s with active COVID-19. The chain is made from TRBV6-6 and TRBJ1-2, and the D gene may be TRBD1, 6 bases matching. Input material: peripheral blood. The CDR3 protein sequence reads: CASSATGPYGYTF. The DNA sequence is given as TGTGCCAGCAGCGCGACAGGACCCTATGGCTACACCTTC.